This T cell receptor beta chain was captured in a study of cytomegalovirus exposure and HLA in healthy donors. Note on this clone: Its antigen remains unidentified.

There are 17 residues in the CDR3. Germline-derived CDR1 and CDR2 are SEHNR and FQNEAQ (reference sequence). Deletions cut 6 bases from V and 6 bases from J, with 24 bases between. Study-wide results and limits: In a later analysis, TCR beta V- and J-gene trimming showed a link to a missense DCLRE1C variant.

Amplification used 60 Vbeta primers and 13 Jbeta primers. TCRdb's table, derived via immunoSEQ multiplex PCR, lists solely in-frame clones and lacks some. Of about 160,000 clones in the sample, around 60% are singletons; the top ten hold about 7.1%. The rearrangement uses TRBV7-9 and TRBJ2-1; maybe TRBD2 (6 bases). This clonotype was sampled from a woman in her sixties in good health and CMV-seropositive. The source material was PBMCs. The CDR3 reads CASRPDPGLSSPNEQFF. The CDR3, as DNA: TGTGCCAGCAGACCAGACCCGGGACTGAGCTCCCCCAATGAGCAGTTCTTC.